The entry below describes one TCR beta chain. Its antigen is not known. Primed by a sample-barcoded 5' primer and a J-beta primer mix, a second PCR proceeded for about 6 to 12 cycles. TCRdb ran MiXCR on the 5' RACE reads and lists one entry per CDR3 protein. The data show more than 1,400,000 distinct CDR3 sequences, 42% seen once. The sample originates from a study of blood T cells in healthy people across ages. Findings and limits, study-wide: Naive T cell percentage by flow cytometry tracked strongly with beta diversity. A roughly linear age-dependent decrease characterized TCR beta diversity per million T cells.

Donor samples were obtained from healthy Caucasian individuals from Russia, aged about 6 to 95. Researchers isolated at least 7 million PBMCs per sample. CDR3 length: 17 amino acids. The V gene's germline CDR1 is PRHDT and CDR2 FYEKMQ (reference sequence). V lost 1 base and J 0 bases, leaving 10 bases between the germline ends. The V and J genes are TRBV13 and TRBJ2-6, with unresolved D. Sequences were obtained from blood. The source of this sequence is a woman aged 18-30 years in good health. For the CDR3, the DNA is TGTGCCAGCAGCTTAGATCAGACCAGCTCTGGGGCCAACGTCCTGACTTTC. It is translated as CASSLDQTSSGANVLTF.